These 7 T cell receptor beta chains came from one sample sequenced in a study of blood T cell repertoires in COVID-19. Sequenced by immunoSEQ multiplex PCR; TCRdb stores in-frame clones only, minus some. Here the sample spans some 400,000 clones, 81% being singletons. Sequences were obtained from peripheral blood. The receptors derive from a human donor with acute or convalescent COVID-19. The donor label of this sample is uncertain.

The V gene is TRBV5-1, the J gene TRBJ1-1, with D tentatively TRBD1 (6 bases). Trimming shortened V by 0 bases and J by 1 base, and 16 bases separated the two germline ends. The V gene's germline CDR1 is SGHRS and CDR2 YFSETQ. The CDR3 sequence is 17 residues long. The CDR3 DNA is TGCGCCAGCAGCTTGGTTTTACGGCAGGGGTCGAACACTGAAGCTTTCTTT. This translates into CASSLVLRQGSNTEAFF. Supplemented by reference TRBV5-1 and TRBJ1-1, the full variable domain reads KAGVTQTPRYLIKTRGQQVTLSCSPISGHRSVSWYQQTPGQGLQFLFEYFSETQRNKGNFPGRFSGRQFSNSRSEMNVSTLELGDSALYLCASSLVLRQGSNTEAFFGQGTRLTVV.

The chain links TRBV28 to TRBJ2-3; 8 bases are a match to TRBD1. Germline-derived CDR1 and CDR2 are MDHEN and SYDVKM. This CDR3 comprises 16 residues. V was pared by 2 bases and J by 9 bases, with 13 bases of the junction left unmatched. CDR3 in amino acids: CASSLRDRPPRDTQYF. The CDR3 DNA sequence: TGTGCCAGCAGTTTAAGGGACAGGCCCCCCCGGGACACGCAGTATTTT.

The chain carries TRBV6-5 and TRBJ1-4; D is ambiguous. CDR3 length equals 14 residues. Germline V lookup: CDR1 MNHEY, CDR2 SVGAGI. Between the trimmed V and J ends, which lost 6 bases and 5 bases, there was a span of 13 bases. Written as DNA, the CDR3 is TGTGCCAGCAGCAAGACGGGAGGGAATGAAAAACTGTTTTTT. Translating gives CASSKTGGNEKLFF.

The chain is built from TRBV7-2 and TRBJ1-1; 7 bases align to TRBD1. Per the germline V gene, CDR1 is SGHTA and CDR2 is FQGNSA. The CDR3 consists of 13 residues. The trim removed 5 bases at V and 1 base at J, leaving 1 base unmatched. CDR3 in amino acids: CASSRQGNTEAFF. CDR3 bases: TGTGCCAGCAGCAGACAGGGGAACACTGAAGCTTTCTTT.

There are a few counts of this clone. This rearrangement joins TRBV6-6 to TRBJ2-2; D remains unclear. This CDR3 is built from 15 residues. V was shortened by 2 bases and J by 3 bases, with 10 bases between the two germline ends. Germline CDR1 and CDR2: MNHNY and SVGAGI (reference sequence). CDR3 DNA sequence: TGTGCCAGCAGTTACCGCCGCGGTGACACCGGGGAGCTGTTTTTT. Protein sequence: CASSYRRGDTGELFF.

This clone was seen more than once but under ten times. CDR3 loop: CASSLRGQGRGNEKLFF. In nucleotides, the CDR3 is TGTGCCAGCAGTTTACGGGGACAGGGGCGGGGTAATGAAAAACTGTTTTTT. V usage is TRBV28 and J usage is TRBJ1-4, with 10 nucleotides matching TRBD1. Germline values: CDR1 MDHEN, CDR2 SYDVKM. CDR3 size: 17 residues. V dropped 2 bases and J dropped 4; count of bases not matched to a gene: 7. Full variable domain (remainder filled in from reference TRBV28 and TRBJ1-4): DVKVTQSSRYLVKRTGEKVFLECVQDMDHENMFWYRQDPGLGLRLIYFSYDVKMKEKGDIPEGYSVSREKKERFSLILESASTNQTSMYLCASSLRGQGRGNEKLFFGSGTQLSVL.

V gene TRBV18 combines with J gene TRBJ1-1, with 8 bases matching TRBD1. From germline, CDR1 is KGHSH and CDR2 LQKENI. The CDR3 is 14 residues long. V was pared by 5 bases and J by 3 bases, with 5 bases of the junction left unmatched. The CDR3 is CASSGQGRDTEAFF. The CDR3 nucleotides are TGTGCCAGCTCAGGACAGGGAAGAGACACTGAAGCTTTCTTT.